This record covers a single T cell receptor beta chain. There are 15 residues in the CDR3. The germline V gene encodes CDR1 MNHNS and CDR2 SASEGT. The V segment lost 5 bases and the J segment 3 bases; nucleotides outside the gene matches: 3. The data derive from a study of shared clonotypes between healthy human individuals. Produced via immunoSEQ multiplex PCR; TCRdb's table is partial and in-frame only. The sample holds about 1.1 million clones; more than 75% are singletons and the top ten take under 0.65%. The rearrangement uses TRBV6-1 and TRBJ2-3, with 12 bases identical to TRBD2. Sequencing was performed on memory CD4+ T cells from PBMCs. Subset indicated: CD45RA-negative fraction. This receptor was obtained from a man aged 18 to 30 in good health. Some clones in this sample may be carry-over from other donors' samples. CDR3 bases: TGTGCCAGCAGTTTGACTAGCGGGAGAACAGATACGCAGTATTTT. Encoded protein: CASSLTSGRTDTQYF.